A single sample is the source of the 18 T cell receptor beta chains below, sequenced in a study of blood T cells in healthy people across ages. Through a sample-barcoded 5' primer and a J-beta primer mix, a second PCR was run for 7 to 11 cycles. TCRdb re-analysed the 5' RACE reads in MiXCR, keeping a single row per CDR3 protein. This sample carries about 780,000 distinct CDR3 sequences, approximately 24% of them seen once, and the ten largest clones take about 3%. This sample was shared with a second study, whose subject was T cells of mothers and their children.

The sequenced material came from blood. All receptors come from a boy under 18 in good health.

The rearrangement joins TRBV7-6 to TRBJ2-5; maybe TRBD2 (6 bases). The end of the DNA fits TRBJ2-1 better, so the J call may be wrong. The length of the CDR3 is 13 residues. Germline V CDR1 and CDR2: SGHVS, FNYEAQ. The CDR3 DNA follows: TGTGCCAGCAGCTCGGGAGCAAGCAATGAGCAGTTCTTC. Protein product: CASSSGASNEQFF.

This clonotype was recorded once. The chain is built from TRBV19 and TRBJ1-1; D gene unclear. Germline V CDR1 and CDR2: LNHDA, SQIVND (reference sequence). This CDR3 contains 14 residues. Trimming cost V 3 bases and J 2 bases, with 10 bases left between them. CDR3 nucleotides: TGTGCCAGTAGTATCCCGGACGGCAACACTGAAGCTTTCTTT. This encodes CASSIPDGNTEAFF.

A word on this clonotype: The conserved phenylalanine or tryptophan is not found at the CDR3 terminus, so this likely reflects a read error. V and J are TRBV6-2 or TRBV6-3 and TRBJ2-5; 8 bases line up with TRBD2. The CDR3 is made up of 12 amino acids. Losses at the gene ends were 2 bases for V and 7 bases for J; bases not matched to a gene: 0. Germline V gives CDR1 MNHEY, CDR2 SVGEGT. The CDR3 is CASSYLAGTQYL. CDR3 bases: TGTGCCAGCAGTTACCTAGCGGGGACCCAGTACCTC.

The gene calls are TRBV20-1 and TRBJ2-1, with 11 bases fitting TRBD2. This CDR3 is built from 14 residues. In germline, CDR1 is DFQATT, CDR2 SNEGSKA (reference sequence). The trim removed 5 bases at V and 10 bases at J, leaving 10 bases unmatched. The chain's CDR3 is CSAELAGGRGEQFF. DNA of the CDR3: TGCAGTGCTGAGTTAGCGGGGGGGCGGGGCGAGCAGTTCTTC.

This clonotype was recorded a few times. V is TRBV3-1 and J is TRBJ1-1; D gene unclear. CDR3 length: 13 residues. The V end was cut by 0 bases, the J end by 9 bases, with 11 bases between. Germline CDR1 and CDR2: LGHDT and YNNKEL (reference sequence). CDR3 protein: CASSQEVSPQAFF. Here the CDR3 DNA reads TGTGCCAGCAGCCAAGAAGTTAGTCCACAAGCTTTCTTT.

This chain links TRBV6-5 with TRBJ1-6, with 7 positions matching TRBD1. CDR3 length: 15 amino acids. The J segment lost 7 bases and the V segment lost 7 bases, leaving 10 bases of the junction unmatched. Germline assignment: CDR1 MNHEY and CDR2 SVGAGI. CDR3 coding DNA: TGTGCCAGCACCTACAGGGGAGGGAGCAATTCACCCCTCCACTTT. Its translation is CASTYRGGSNSPLHF.

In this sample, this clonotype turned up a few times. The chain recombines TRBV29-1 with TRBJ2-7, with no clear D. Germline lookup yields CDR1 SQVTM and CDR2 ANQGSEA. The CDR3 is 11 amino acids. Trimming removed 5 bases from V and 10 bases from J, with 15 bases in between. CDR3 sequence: CSVLNIQEQYF. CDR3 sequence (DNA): TGCAGCGTTTTAAACATCCAGGAACAGTACTTC.

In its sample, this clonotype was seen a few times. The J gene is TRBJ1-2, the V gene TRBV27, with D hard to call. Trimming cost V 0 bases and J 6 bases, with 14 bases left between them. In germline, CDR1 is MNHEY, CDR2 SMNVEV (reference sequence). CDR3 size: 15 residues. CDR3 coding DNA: TGTGCCAGCAGTTTATCTTGCCCCCCACTGCATGGCTACACCTTC. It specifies CASSLSCPPLHGYTF.

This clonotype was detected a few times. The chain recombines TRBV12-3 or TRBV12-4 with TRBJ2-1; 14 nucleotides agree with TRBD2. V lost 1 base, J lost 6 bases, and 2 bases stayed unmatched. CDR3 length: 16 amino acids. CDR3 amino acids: CASSLVTSGGANEQFF. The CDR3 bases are TGTGCCAGCAGTTTAGTGACTAGCGGGGGGGCCAATGAGCAGTTCTTC.

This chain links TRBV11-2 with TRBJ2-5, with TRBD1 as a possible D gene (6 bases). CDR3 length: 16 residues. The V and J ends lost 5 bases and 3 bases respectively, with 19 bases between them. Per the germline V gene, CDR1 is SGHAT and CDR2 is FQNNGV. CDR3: CASSPRTAGAEETQYF. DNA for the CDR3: TGTGCCAGCAGCCCCCGGACCGCAGGGGCTGAAGAGACCCAGTACTTC.

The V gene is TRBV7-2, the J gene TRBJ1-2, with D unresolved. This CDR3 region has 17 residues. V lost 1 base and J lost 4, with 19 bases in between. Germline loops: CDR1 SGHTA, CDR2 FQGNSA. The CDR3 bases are TGTGCCAGCAGCTTAGAGGCCGTAGGTGGGTTTGTCTATGGCTACACCTTC. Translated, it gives CASSLEAVGGFVYGYTF.

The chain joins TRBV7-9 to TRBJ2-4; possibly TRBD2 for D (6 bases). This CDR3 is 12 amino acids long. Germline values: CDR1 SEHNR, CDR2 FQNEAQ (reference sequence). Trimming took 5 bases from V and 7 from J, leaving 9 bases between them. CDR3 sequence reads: CASSGLINIQYF. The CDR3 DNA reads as TGTGCCAGCAGCGGACTAATTAACATTCAGTACTTC.

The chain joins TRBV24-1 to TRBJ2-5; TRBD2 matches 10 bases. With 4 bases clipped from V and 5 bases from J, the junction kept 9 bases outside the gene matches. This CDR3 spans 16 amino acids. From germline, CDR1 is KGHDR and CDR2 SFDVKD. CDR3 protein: CATSEHLAGESETQYF. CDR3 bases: TGTGCCACCAGTGAACACCTAGCGGGGGAGTCGGAGACCCAGTACTTC.

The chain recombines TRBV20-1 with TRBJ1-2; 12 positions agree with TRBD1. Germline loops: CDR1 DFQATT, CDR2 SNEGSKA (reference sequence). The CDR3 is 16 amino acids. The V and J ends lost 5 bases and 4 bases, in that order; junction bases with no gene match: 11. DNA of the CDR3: TGCAGTGCTTGGGAATCCGGGACAGGGGGCGGCTATGGCTACACCTTC. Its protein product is CSAWESGTGGGYGYTF.

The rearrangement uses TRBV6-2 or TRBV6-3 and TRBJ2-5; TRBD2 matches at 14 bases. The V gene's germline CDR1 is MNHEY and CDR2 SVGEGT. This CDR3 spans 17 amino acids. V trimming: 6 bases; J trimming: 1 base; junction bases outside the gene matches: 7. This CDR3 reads CASSRLAGGTIQETQYF. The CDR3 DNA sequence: TGTGCCAGCAGCAGACTAGCGGGAGGGACCATCCAAGAGACCCAGTACTTC.

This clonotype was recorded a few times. The DNA for the CDR3 is TGCAGTGCTAGAGGCCCGAGAGGGGGCTACACCTTC. Protein product: CSARGPRGGYTF. This chain links TRBV20-1 with TRBJ1-2; D ambiguous. The CDR3 runs 12 residues. From germline, CDR1 is DFQATT and CDR2 SNEGSKA (reference sequence). Trimming pared 1 base from V and 8 bases from J, leaving 11 bases between.

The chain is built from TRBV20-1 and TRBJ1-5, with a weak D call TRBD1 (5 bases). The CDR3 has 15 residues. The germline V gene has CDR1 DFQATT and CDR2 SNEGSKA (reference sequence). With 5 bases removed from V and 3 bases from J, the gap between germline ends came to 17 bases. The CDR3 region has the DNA TGCAGTGCTCCCGAAGCGGGGACCGACAATCAGCCCCAGCATTTT. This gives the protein CSAPEAGTDNQPQHF.

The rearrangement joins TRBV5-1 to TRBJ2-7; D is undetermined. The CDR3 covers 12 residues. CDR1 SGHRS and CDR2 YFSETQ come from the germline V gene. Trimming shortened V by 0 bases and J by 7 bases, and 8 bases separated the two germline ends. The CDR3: CASSLGDFEQYF. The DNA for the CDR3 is TGCGCCAGCAGCTTGGGAGACTTTGAGCAGTACTTC.